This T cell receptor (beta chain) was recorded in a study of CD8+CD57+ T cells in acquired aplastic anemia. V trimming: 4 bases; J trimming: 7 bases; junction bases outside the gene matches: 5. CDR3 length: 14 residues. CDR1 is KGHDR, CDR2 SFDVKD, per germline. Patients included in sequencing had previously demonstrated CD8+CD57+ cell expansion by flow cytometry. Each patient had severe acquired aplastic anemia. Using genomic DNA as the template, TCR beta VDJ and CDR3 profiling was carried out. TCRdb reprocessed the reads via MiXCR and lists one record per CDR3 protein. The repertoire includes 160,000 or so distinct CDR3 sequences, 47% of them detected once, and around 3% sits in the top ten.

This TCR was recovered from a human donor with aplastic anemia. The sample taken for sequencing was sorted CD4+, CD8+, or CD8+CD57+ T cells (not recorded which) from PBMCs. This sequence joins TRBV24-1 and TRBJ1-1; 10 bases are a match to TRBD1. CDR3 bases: TGTGCCACCAGTGACCGAGGACAGGGGGTTGAAGCTTTCTTT. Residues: CATSDRGQGVEAFF.